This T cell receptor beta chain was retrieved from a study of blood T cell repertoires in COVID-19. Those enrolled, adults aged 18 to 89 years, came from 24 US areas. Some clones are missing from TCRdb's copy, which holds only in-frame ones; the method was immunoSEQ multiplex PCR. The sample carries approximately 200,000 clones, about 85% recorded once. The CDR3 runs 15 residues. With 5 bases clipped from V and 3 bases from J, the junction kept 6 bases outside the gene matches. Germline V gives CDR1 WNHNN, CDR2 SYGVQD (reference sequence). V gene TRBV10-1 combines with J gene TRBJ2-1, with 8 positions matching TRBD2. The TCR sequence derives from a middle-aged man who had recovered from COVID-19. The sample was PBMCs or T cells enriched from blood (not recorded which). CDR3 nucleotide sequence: TGCGCCAGCAGTAGCCCCAGCGGGAGCTACAATGAGCAGTTCTTC. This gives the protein CASSSPSGSYNEQFF.